Many counts were recorded for the clone carrying this T cell receptor (beta chain). Its antigen is unidentified. The sample comes from a study of neurological immune-mediated disorders. Study observations and caveats: One related-CDR3 cluster, which may be a signature, held the repertoires of 18 of 34 multiple sclerosis patients after phylogenetic grouping.

A 10-nucleotide random UMI tagged transcripts in template-switch 5'RACE cDNA synthesis. TCRdb reprocessed the 5' RACE reads via MiXCR and lists one record per CDR3 protein. The table lists tens of thousands of distinct CDR3 sequences, 3% to 4% of them singletons, with 5.5% to 7.5% in the top ten. This CDR3 has 11 residues. The V end was cut by 3 bases, the J end by 6 bases, with 5 bases between. Germline values: CDR1 SGHRS, CDR2 YFSETQ. This chain connects TRBV5-1 to TRBJ2-3; no firm D call. The sequenced material came from PBMCs. The receptor's source is a man in his 60s with multiple sclerosis. CDR3 in DNA: TGCGCCAGCAGCTCACGGGATACGCAGTATTTT. Residues: CASSSRDTQYF. Drawing the rest from reference TRBV5-1 and TRBJ2-3, the complete variable domain is KAGVTQTPRYLIKTRGQQVTLSCSPISGHRSVSWYQQTPGQGLQFLFEYFSETQRNKGNFPGRFSGRQFSNSRSEMNVSTLELGDSALYLCASSSRDTQYFGPGTRLTVL.